This T cell receptor beta chain was captured by sequencing in a study of T cells in Graves' hyperthyroidism and ophthalmopathy. The wider study: Initial diagnosis, before any treatment, was when peripheral blood was collected.

The source of the PBMCs was around 9 ml of fresh peripheral blood. Regions amplified from RNA transcripts were the TCR beta CDR3 regions. The HTBI primer set drove a first-round RT-PCR of the TCR CDR3. Each CDR3 protein gets one entry after TCRdb re-called the multiplex PCR reads with MiXCR. Seen here are 530,000 or so distinct CDR3 sequences, approximately 25% observed once, and the top ten hold approximately 10%. This clonotype was observed many times. Its antigen is currently unknown. The CDR3 totals 13 residues. The germline V and J ends were trimmed by 7 bases and 5 bases, with 14 bases remaining between them. From germline, CDR1 is MNHNS and CDR2 SASEGT. Points from the study as a whole: Stable hyperthyroidism and ophthalmopathy were separated using 13 V-J signatures.

The chain carries TRBV6-1 and TRBJ2-5; perhaps TRBD2 as D (5 bases). Sequenced material: blood. This TCR was recovered from a woman aged 30 to 39 with Graves' ophthalmopathy. The CDR3 nucleotides are TGTGCCAGCATGAAGGGAGAACGGGAGACCCAGTACTTC. Translation gives CASMKGERETQYF.